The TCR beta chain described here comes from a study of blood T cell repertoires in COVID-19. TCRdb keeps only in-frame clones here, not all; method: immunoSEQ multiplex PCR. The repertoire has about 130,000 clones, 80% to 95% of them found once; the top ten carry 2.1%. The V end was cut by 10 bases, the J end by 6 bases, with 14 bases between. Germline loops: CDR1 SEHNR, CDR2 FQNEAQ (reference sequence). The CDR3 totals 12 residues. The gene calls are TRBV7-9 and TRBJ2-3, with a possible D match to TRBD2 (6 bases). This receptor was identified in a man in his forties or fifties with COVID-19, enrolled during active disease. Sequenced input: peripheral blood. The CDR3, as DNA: TGTGCCATCGCAACACGGGAGGATACGCAGTATTTT. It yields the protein CAIATREDTQYF.